The 7 T cell receptor beta chains presented below share a single source sample, sequenced in a study of human T cells and chemical hapten exposure. The authors extracted total RNA from unfractionated whole blood. TCRdb itself ran the 5' RACE reads through MiXCR, one entry per CDR3 protein. The table lists some 150,000 distinct CDR3 sequences, 3.5% to 5% of them singletons. The receptors originated from a female donor in good health.

The CDR3 here is CASTHYRTGGVGEQYF. The CDR3 DNA follows: TGTGCCAGCACCCATTACCGGACAGGGGGGGTTGGGGAGCAGTACTTC. The rearrangement uses TRBV6-6 and TRBJ2-7; the match to TRBD1 covers 10 bases. This CDR3 has 16 residues. Germline assignment: CDR1 MNHNY and CDR2 SVGAGI (reference sequence). J lost 7 bases, V lost 7 bases, and 16 bases had no gene match.

This clonotype was seen repeatedly, ten times or more. The CDR3 spells CASSRQKYTEAFF. CDR3 bases: TGTGCCAGCTCACGACAGAAATACACTGAAGCTTTCTTT. The chain joins TRBV18 to TRBJ1-1; possible D gene TRBD1, 5 bases. Looked up from germline, CDR1 is KGHSH and CDR2 is LQKENI. V was clipped by 4 bases and J by 3 bases, with 9 bases between them. CDR3 length equals 13 residues. The full variable domain, rest sourced from reference TRBV18 and TRBJ1-1, is NAGVMQNPRHLVRRRGQEARLRCSPMKGHSHVYWYRQLPEEGLKFMVYLQKENIIDESGMPKERFSAEFPKEGPSILRIQQVVRGDSAAYFCASSRQKYTEAFFGQGTRLTVV.

The chain has TRBV12-3 or TRBV12-4 and TRBJ2-3; D gene ambiguous. The DNA end lines up better with TRBJ1-5; the J call may be wrong. This CDR3 is 12 amino acids long. For the CDR3, the DNA is TGTGCCAGCACCCCTTGGGGAGATACGCAGCATTTT. It codes for CASTPWGDTQHF.

The sample holds many counts of this clonotype. The genes are TRBV10-3 and TRBJ2-3, with D perhaps matching TRBD2 (5 bases). The germline V gene encodes CDR1 ENHRY and CDR2 SYGVKD. Trimming removed 5 bases at V and 1 base at J, with 13 bases between. There are 15 residues in the CDR3. The CDR3: CAISSDSKGTDTQYF. The CDR3 nucleotides read TGTGCCATCAGTTCGGACTCCAAAGGCACAGATACGCAGTATTTT.

In this sample, this clonotype turned up many times. The chain couples TRBV7-9 to TRBJ2-7; D not resolved. Trimming shortened V by 8 bases and J by 5 bases, and 16 bases separated the two germline ends. Germline values: CDR1 SEHNR, CDR2 FQNEAQ (reference sequence). This CDR3 is built from 13 residues. The CDR3 DNA reads as TGTGCCAGCGGAAGTATCGCGCTGCACGAGCAGTACTTC. This encodes CASGSIALHEQYF.

This clonotype was counted many times. This chain links TRBV5-1 with TRBJ2-1; 10 bases agree with TRBD2. The CDR3 is made up of 17 amino acids. The J segment lost 5 bases and the V segment lost 4 bases, leaving 12 bases of the junction unmatched. Germline CDR1 reads SGHRS; CDR2 reads YFSETQ. CDR3 region: CASSPTRAGGGNNEQFF. Here the CDR3 DNA reads TGCGCCAGCAGCCCAACACGAGCGGGGGGGGGTAACAATGAGCAGTTCTTC. The full variable domain, with the rest looked up from reference TRBV5-1 and TRBJ2-1, is KAGVTQTPRYLIKTRGQQVTLSCSPISGHRSVSWYQQTPGQGLQFLFEYFSETQRNKGNFPGRFSGRQFSNSRSEMNVSTLELGDSALYLCASSPTRAGGGNNEQFFGPGTRLTVL.

This clonotype was counted only a few times. The V call is TRBV4-2, the J call TRBJ1-4; D is ambiguous. This CDR3 contains 13 residues. Trimming removed 0 bases at V and 10 bases at J, with 9 bases between. Germline V CDR1 and CDR2: LGHNA, YNFKEQ. The CDR3 sequence: CASSQERRRKLFF. The CDR3 DNA follows: TGTGCCAGCAGCCAAGAAAGACGGAGAAAACTGTTTTTT.